The 20 T cell receptor beta chains reported below all come from one sample, sequenced in a study of OX40 agonist ivuxolimab in advanced cancers. The repertoire was sequenced with immunoSEQ multiplex PCR; TCRdb's copy has only in-frame clones and lacks some. The sample lists about 22,000 clones; roughly 90% were seen once. The starting material was CD4+ or CD8+ T cells sorted from blood, obtained in a trial of the OX40 agonist ivuxolimab. The receptor source for this set is an adult with an advanced solid tumor such as melanoma, head and neck, liver or kidney cancer.

In its sample, this clone was seen once. The rearrangement links TRBV29-1 to TRBJ1-2; D is undetermined. The CDR3 consists of 12 residues. Trimming stripped 4 bases from V and 4 bases from J, with 10 bases between. The germline gives CDR1 SQVTM, CDR2 ANQGSEA. This CDR3 is CSVVRQIYGYTF. Written as DNA, the CDR3 is TGCAGCGTTGTTAGGCAGATCTATGGCTACACCTTC.

J is TRBJ1-1 and V is TRBV29-1; D is ambiguous. This CDR3 has 12 amino acids. The ends were cut back, 4 bases at V and 10 bases at J, with 16 bases in the middle. Germline V gene lookup returns CDR1 SQVTM and CDR2 ANQGSEA. CDR3 DNA sequence: TGCAGCGTTGTGGGTAGCCGAGGCGCAGCTTTCTTT. Protein product: CSVVGSRGAAFF.

The CDR3 is CASSLAGTGGPANEKLFF. The DNA for the CDR3 is TGTGCCAGCAGCTTAGCCGGGACAGGGGGGCCGGCTAATGAAAAACTGTTTTTT. V usage is TRBV7-9 and J usage is TRBJ1-4; 11 bases align to TRBD1. The CDR3 consists of 18 residues. V shed 0 bases, J shed 3 bases, and the junction held 6 bases outside the gene matches. Germline CDR1 and CDR2: SEHNR and FQNEAQ (reference sequence).

The chain is built from TRBV28 and TRBJ2-1; TRBD2 agrees at 10 bases. From germline, CDR1 is MDHEN and CDR2 SYDVKM. The CDR3 consists of 15 residues. Germline trimming cut 2 bases from V and 9 bases from J; bases unmatched to any gene: 7. The CDR3: CASSLLAGVNGEQFF. In DNA, the CDR3 is TGTGCCAGCAGTTTACTAGCGGGAGTAAACGGTGAGCAGTTCTTC.

The J gene is TRBJ2-1, the V gene TRBV2; a possible D gene is TRBD2 (6 bases). Germline V gene data show CDR1 as SNHLY and CDR2 as FYNNEI. V shed 6 bases and J shed 1 base, with 10 bases lying between them. The CDR3 has 14 amino acids. The DNA for the CDR3 is TGTGCCAGCAGGGCGGGGTTTTCCTACAATGAGCAGTTCTTC. Protein: CASRAGFSYNEQFF.

The chain joins TRBV2 to TRBJ1-4; no definite D call. CDR3 length: 15 amino acids. V lost 5 bases and J lost 0, with 10 bases in between. From germline, CDR1 is SNHLY and CDR2 FYNNEI. The DNA of the CDR3 is TGTGCCAGCAGTAAGGGTGGAGCAACTAATGAAAAACTGTTTTTT. This codes for CASSKGGATNEKLFF.

The V and J genes are TRBV19 and TRBJ2-7; a possible D gene is TRBD1 (6 bases). V lost 5 bases and J 1 base, leaving 15 bases between the germline ends. There are 15 residues in the CDR3. The germline V gene encodes CDR1 LNHDA and CDR2 SQIVND (reference sequence). CDR3 loop: CASSPGPTGSYEQYF. The DNA for the CDR3 is TGTGCCAGTAGTCCCGGGCCCACAGGGTCCTACGAGCAGTACTTC.

The J gene is TRBJ1-2, the V gene TRBV5-4, with D possibly TRBD1 on 5 matching bases. This CDR3 has 13 residues. Trimming left V 4 bases short and J 8 bases short, with 15 bases between. Germline V gene lookup returns CDR1 SGHNT and CDR2 YYREEE (reference sequence). CDR3 sequence: CASSERARVGYTF. The CDR3 DNA follows: TGTGCCAGCAGCGAGAGAGCCAGGGTCGGCTACACCTTC.

This chain connects TRBV30 to TRBJ2-5; unclear D gene. The germline V gene has CDR1 GTSNPN and CDR2 SVGIG (reference sequence). V lost 0 bases and J lost 1, with 21 bases in between. The CDR3 covers 18 residues. CDR3 protein: CAWSVDLGPTRIQETQYF. CDR3 DNA sequence: TGTGCCTGGAGTGTAGACCTCGGACCGACGAGGATCCAAGAGACCCAGTACTTC.

The gene calls are TRBV9 and TRBJ2-2; D is unresolved. The CDR3 sequence is 16 residues long. The ends were cut back, 4 bases at V and 7 bases at J, with 20 bases in the middle. Germline values: CDR1 SGDLS, CDR2 YYNGEE. The DNA for the CDR3 is TGTGCCAGCAGCCTTCCCCCTCACACCCCAATCGGGGAGCTGTTTTTT. This translates into CASSLPPHTPIGELFF.

The chain carries TRBV13 and TRBJ2-1; TRBD1 might be the D (6 bases). Germline lookup yields CDR1 PRHDT and CDR2 FYEKMQ (reference sequence). The CDR3 runs to 15 residues. Trimming pared 1 base from V and 2 bases from J, leaving 9 bases between. CDR3 residues: CASSLVGTPYNEQFF. In DNA, the CDR3 is TGTGCCAGCAGCTTAGTCGGGACACCCTACAATGAGCAGTTCTTC.

With regard to this clone: Other nucleotide sequences from this sample produce the same CDR3. This chain connects TRBV9 to TRBJ1-1; no reliable D call. The CDR3 loop spans 13 amino acids. V shed 0 bases and J shed 5 bases, with 8 bases lying between them. Germline lookup yields CDR1 SGDLS and CDR2 YYNGEE. In nucleotides, the CDR3 is TGTGCCAGCAGCGTAGGGGCCGGTACTGAAGCTTTCTTT. Residues: CASSVGAGTEAFF.

The chain recombines TRBV7-2 with TRBJ1-1; D ambiguous. V shed 5 bases and J shed 4 bases, with 14 bases lying between them. Germline assignment: CDR1 SGHTA and CDR2 FQGNSA. CDR3 length equals 14 residues. CDR3 nucleotides: TGTGCCAGCAGCACGGAGGGTTTCGGCACTGAAGCTTTCTTT. This codes for CASSTEGFGTEAFF.

The chain joins TRBV4-3 to TRBJ2-1; TRBD2 might be the D (6 bases). In germline, CDR1 is LGHNA, CDR2 YSLEER. Between the trimmed V and J ends, which lost 4 bases and 4 bases, there was a span of 20 bases. The CDR3 sequence is 17 residues long. CDR3 DNA: TGCGCCAGCAGCCCCCGGGAGTTTAGCCCGTTGTACAATGAGCAGTTCTTC. This codes for CASSPREFSPLYNEQFF.

The chain carries TRBV19 and TRBJ1-2; a weak D match, TRBD1 (5 bases). This CDR3 region has 14 residues. Germline CDR1 is LNHDA and CDR2 is SQIVND (reference sequence). V dropped 0 bases and J dropped 4 bases, with 9 bases sitting between them. This CDR3 is CASSIDRVGYGYTF. The CDR3 coding sequence is TGTGCCAGTAGTATAGACAGGGTCGGCTATGGCTACACCTTC.

This chain joins TRBV19 and TRBJ2-7, with no clear D. The V end lost 2 bases, the J end lost 0 bases, and 14 bases lay between the germline ends. The CDR3 has 16 residues. Germline assignment: CDR1 LNHDA and CDR2 SQIVND (reference sequence). CDR3 loop: CASSISGRPLSYEQYF. In DNA form, the CDR3 reads TGTGCCAGTAGTATAAGTGGACGGCCACTCTCCTACGAGCAGTACTTC.

This clone was seen a single time. The chain carries TRBV7-9 and TRBJ1-4, with D unresolved. Looked up from germline, CDR1 is SEHNR and CDR2 is FQNEAQ (reference sequence). Trimming cost V 5 bases and J 0 bases, with 10 bases left between them. The CDR3 consists of 15 residues. CDR3 DNA: TGTGCCAGCAGCCCATCCTCTTCAACTAATGAAAAACTGTTTTTT. It specifies CASSPSSSTNEKLFF.

The rearrangement joins TRBV9 to TRBJ2-7; 10 bases fit TRBD1. The CDR3 covers 15 residues. Germline values: CDR1 SGDLS, CDR2 YYNGEE. V gave up 3 bases and J gave up 5 bases; unmatched junction bases: 8. CDR3 DNA sequence: TGTGCCAGCAGCGGCCCGGACAGGGGGTTAAACGAGCAGTACTTC. Protein product: CASSGPDRGLNEQYF.

This clone has more than one count but fewer than ten. The CDR3 bases are TGTGCCAGCAGCTTAGAGGGCACGAAGTTCTTC. Amino acids: CASSLEGTKFF. This chain uses TRBV7-2 with TRBJ2-1; D unclear. CDR1 is SGHTA and CDR2 is FQGNSA in the germline V gene. Trimming took 1 base from V and 14 from J, leaving 9 bases between them. This CDR3 has 11 residues.

This clone was detected a few times. The chain couples TRBV4-1 to TRBJ1-5; 9 bases are shared with TRBD1. V lost 5 bases and J lost 5; bases outside the gene matches: 7. CDR3 length: 15 amino acids. Germline CDR1 MGHRA, CDR2 YSYEKL. For the CDR3, the DNA is TGCGCCAGCAGCTATCGACAGGGGGTAGATCAGCCCCAGCATTTT. Translation gives CASSYRQGVDQPQHF.